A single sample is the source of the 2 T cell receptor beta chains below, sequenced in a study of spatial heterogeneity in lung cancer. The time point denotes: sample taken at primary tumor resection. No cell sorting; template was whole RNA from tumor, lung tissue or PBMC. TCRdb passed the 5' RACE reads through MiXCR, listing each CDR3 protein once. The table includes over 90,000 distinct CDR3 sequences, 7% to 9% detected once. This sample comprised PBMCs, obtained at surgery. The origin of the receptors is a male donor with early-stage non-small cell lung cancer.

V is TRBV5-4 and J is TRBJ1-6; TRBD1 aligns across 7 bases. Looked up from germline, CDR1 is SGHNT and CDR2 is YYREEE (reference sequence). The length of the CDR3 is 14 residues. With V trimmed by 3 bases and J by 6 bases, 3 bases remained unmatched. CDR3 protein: CASSSRDSNSPLHF. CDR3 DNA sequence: TGTGCCAGCAGCTCCCGGGACAGTAATTCACCCCTCCACTTT.

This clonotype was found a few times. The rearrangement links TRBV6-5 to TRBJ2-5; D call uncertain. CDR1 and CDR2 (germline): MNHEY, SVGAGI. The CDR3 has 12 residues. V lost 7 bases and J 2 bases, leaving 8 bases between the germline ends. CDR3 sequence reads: CASTDQQETQYF. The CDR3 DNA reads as TGTGCCAGCACCGATCAACAAGAGACCCAGTACTTC.